This T cell receptor beta chain was captured in a study of OX40 agonist ivuxolimab in advanced cancers. This clone was found once. This CDR3 is 16 amino acids long. The V end was cut by 1 base, the J end by 0 bases, with 14 bases between. The V gene's germline CDR1 is SGHKS and CDR2 YYEKEE (reference sequence). Using immunoSEQ multiplex PCR, the repertoire was profiled, and TCRdb retains in-frame clones only, with some absent. The sample carries around 72,000 clones, roughly 80% recorded once. Sequencing used CD4+ or CD8+ T cells sorted from blood, obtained in a trial of the OX40 agonist ivuxolimab. The TCR comes from an adult with an advanced solid tumor such as melanoma, head and neck, liver or kidney cancer. This chain connects TRBV5-5 to TRBJ2-7; no clear D gene. Here the CDR3 reads CASSLTAPSSSYEQYF. In nucleotides, the CDR3 is TGTGCCAGCAGCTTGACAGCGCCAAGCAGCTCCTACGAGCAGTACTTC.